This T cell receptor beta chain was sequenced during a study of CD8 T cells in ankylosing spondylitis. CDR1 LNHDA and CDR2 SQIVND come from the germline V gene (reference sequence). With V trimmed by 4 bases and J by 2 bases, 14 bases remained unmatched. The CDR3 spans 20 residues. Note on this clonotype: Its antigen is not identified.

Using its own MiXCR run on the 5' RACE reads, TCRdb lists one record per CDR3 protein. This table has about 260,000 distinct CDR3 sequences, 20% appearing once. Study-wide results and limits: Disease-linked clones proved CD8+ and comparatively uncommon in peripheral blood. Seemingly distinctive of ankylosing spondylitis blood was a TCR beta motif formed by eight highly homologous variants. It was reported that disease-linked clones were significantly enriched in matched ankylosing spondylitis synovial fluid. In the blood and synovial fluid of reactive arthritis, some motif variants had been previously reported.

This chain joins TRBV19 and TRBJ2-1; TRBD2 aligns across 13 bases. Sequenced sample: blood, either unsorted or a sorted T cell fraction (not recorded which). This TCR was recovered from a male donor with ankylosing spondylitis or in good health (not recorded which). CDR3 sequence: CASSRLPGLAGNKPYNEQFF. CDR3 sequence (DNA): TGTGCCAGTAGTAGGCTTCCGGGACTAGCGGGAAACAAACCCTACAATGAGCAGTTCTTC.